Below, one T cell receptor beta chain is given with its context. Its specificity is not known. A much larger clone lies one base from this, so it may be a read error. Germline lookup yields CDR1 MNHEY and CDR2 SMNVEV (reference sequence). This CDR3 has 14 residues. The sample originates from a study of molecular identifiers for immune sequencing clone quantification. TCRdb used MiXCR to reprocess the PCR reads, holding one entry per CDR3 protein. The table records fewer than 350,000 distinct CDR3 sequences, under 25% of them present only once. Points from the study as a whole: The sizes of highly expanded clones could be underestimated when identical TCR molecules share a barcode.

This clonotype was obtained from a human donor in good health. Some libraries in this study had Jurkat cell RNA spiked in. The genes are TRBV27 and TRBJ1-1, with 7 bases identical to TRBD1. Input material: naive CD8+ T cells from blood, with Jurkat cell RNA spiked in. Noted subset: FACS-sorted CD8+CD4-CCR7+CD45RA+ naive T cells. The CDR3 reads CASGVTGIGTESFF. The DNA of the CDR3 is TGTGCCAGCGGGGTGACAGGGATAGGGACTGAATCTTTCTTT.